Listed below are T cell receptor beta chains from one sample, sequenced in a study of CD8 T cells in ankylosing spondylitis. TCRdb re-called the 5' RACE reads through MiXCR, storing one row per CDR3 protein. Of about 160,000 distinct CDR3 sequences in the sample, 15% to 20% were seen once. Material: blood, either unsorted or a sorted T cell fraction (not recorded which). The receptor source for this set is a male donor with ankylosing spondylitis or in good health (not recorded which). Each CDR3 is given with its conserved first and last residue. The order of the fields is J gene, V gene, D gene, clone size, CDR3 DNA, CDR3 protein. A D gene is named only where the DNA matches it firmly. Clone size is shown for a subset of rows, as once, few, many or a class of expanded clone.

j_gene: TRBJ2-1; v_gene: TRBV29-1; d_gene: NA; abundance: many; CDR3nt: TGCAGCGTTGAAGATTGGGCGAATGAGCAGTTCTTC; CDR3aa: CSVEDWANEQFF
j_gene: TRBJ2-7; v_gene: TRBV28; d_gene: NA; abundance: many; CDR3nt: TGTGCCAGCAGCCCCCTCGTCGAGCAGTACTTC; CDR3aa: CASSPLVEQYF
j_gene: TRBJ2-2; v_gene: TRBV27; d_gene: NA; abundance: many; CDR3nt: TGTGCCAGCGGCAGACTTACTGCCTACACCGGGGAGCTGTTTTTT; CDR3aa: CASGRLTAYTGELFF
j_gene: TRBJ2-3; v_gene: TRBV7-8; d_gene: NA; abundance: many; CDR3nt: TGTGCCAGCAGCTCCGGGCAGACTAGCACAGATACGCAGTATTTT; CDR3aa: CASSSGQTSTDTQYF
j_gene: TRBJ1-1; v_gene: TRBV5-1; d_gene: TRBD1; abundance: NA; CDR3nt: TGCGCCAGCAGCTTGGGGACAGGAGACACTGAAGCTTTCTTT; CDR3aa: CASSLGTGDTEAFF
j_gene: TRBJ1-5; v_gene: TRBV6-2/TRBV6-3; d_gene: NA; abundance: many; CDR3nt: TGTGCCAGCAGTTTTTCCGCGCAGGGTCAGCCCCAGCATTTT; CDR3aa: CASSFSAQGQPQHF
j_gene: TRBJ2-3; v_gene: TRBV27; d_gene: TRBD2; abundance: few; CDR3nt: TGTGCCAGCCGACTAGCGGGAGATGATACGCAGTATTTT; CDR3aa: CASRLAGDDTQYF
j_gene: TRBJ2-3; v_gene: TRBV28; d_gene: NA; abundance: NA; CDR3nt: TGTGCCAGCAGTTCCGAAGGACAGAGTCTCACAGATACGCAGTATTTT; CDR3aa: CASSSEGQSLTDTQYF
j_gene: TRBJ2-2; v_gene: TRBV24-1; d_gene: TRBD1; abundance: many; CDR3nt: TGTGCCACCAGTGATTTTGGGGACAGGGTTTTCGGGGAGCTGTTTTTT; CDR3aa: CATSDFGDRVFGELFF
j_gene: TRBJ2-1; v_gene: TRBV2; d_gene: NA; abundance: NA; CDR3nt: TGTGCCAGCAGATGCAATGAGCAGTTCTTC; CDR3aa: CASRCNEQFF
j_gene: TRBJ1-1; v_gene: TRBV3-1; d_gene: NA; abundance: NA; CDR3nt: TGTGCCAGCAGCCACGAATTGGGGCTTGGGGCTTTCTTT; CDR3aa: CASSHELGLGAFF
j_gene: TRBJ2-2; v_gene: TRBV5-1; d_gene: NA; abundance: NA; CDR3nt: TGCGCCAGCAGCCCGGGGGAGACCTCAAACACCGGGGAGCTGTTTTTT; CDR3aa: CASSPGETSNTGELFF
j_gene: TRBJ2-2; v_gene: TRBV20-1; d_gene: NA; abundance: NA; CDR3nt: TGCAGTGCTAGAAAGGGGGGATTTATCGGGGAGCTGTTTTTT; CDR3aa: CSARKGGFIGELFF
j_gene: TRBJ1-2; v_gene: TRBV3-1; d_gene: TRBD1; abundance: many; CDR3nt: TGTGCCAGCAGCCCAGGGACAGAGTCATATGGCTACACCTTC; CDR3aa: CASSPGTESYGYTF
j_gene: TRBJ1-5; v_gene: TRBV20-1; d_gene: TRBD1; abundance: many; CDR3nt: TGCAGTGCTAGTGCTCTCTTGACAGGGGCGAATCAGCCCCAGCATTTT; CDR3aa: CSASALLTGANQPQHF
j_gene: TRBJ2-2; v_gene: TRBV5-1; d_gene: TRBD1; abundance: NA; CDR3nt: TGCGCCAGCAGCCAGGACAGGGGGGCCGGGGAGCTGTTTTTT; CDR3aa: CASSQDRGAGELFF
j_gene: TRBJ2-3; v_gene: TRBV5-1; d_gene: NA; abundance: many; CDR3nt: TGCGCCAGCAGCCCAGGGACAGGCGGGACTAGTTTTGTAGATACGCAGTATTTT; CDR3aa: CASSPGTGGTSFVDTQYF
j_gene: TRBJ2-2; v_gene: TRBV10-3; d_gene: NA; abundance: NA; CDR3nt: TGTGCCATCAGTGAGTCGGGGCCAGAGCGGCTAGGGGAGCTGTTTTTT; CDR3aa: CAISESGPERLGELFF
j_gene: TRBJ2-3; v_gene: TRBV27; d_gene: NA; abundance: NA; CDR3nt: TGTGCCAGCAGTCCAGGCGTTGGTACGCAGTATTTT; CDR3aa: CASSPGVGTQYF
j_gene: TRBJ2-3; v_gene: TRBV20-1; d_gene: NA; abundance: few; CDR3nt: TGCAGTGCTAGAGATTCCCCGACCACAGATACGCAGTATTTT; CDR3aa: CSARDSPTTDTQYF
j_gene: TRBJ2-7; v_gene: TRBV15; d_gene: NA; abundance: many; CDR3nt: TGTGCCACCAGCAGCCTCAGGGGCTCCTACGAGCAGTACTTC; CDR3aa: CATSSLRGSYEQYF
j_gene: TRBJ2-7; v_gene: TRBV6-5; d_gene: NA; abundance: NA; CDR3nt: TGTGCCAGCAGTTACGGGGTTACCTACGAGCAGTACTTC; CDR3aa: CASSYGVTYEQYF
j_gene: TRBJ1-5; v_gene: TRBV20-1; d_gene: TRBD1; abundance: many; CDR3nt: TGCAGTGCTAGAGATGGACAGGGGGCAGATCAGCCCCAGCATTTT; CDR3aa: CSARDGQGADQPQHF
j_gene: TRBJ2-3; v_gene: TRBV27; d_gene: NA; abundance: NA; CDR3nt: TGTGCCAGCAGTCCCTTTATCACAGATACGCAGTATTTT; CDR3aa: CASSPFITDTQYF
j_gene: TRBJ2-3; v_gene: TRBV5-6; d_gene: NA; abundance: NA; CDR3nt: TGTGCCAGCAGCTTCCGGGGGAGCACAGATACGCAGTATTTT; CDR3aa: CASSFRGSTDTQYF
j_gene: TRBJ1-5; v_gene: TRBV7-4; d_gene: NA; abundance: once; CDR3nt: TGTGCCAGCAGTAATCGACAGCCCCAGCATTTT; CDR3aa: CASSNRQPQHF
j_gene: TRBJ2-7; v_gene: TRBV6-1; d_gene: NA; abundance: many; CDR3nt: TGTGCCAGCAGCCGATCGGGAGTTCGTAGGAACGAGCAGTACTTC; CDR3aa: CASSRSGVRRNEQYF
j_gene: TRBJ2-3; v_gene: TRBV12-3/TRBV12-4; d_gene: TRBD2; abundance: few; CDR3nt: TGTGCCAGCAGTTTAGTCCCCGGGACTAGCGGCACAGATACGCAGTATTTT; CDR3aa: CASSLVPGTSGTDTQYF
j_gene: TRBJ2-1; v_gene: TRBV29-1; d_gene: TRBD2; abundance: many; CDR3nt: TGCAGCGTTGAAGGCCTTAGCGGGAGCTCCTACAATGAGCAGTTCTTC; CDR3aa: CSVEGLSGSSYNEQFF
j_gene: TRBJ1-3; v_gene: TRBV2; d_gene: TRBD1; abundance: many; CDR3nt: TGTGCCAGCAGTCCTAGGACAGGGAGCGGAAACACCATATATTTT; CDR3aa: CASSPRTGSGNTIYF
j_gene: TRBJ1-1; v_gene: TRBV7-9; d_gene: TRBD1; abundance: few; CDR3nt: TGTGCCAGCAGCCTTGGACAGGGGCGGTCTGAAGCTTTCTTT; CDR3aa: CASSLGQGRSEAFF
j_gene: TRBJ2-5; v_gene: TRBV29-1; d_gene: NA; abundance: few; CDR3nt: TGCAGCGTCGTAGGACCCGATGGGGAGACCCAGTACTTC; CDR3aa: CSVVGPDGETQYF
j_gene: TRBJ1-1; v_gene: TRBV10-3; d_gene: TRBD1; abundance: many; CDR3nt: TGTGCCATCAATCCAGGGGGCGCCTTGGGCTCTGAAGCTTTCTTT; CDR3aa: CAINPGGALGSEAFF
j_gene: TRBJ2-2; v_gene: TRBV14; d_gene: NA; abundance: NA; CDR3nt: TGTGCCAGCAGCCGAGGACACGACCCCTGGACCGGGGAGCTGTTTTTT; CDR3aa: CASSRGHDPWTGELFF
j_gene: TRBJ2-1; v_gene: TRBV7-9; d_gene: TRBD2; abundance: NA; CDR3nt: TGTGCCAGCAGCTTAGTACTAGCGGGAGCGCTTGAGCAGTTCTTC; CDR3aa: CASSLVLAGALEQFF
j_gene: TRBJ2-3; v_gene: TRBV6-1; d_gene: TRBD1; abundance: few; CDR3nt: TGTGCCAGCAGTGAAACGACAGGGGGAGGCACAGATACGCAGTATTTT; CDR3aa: CASSETTGGGTDTQYF
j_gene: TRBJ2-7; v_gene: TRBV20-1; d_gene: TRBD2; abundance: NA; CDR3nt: TGCAGTGCTAGAACTAGCGGGACATCATACGAGCAGTACTTC; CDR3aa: CSARTSGTSYEQYF
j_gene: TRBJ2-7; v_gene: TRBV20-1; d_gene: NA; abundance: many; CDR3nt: TGCAGTGCTAGTACCCCCGAGCAGTACTTC; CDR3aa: CSASTPEQYF
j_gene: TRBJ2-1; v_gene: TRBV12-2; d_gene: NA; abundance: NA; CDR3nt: TGTGCAAGTCGCTTAGCAGGACTAGCGGACAATGAGCAGTTCTTC; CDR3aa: CASRLAGLADNEQFF
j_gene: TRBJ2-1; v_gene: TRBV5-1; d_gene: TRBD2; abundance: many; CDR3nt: TGCGCCAGCAGCCTTAGGGGGACTAGCGGGAGAATGAATGAGCAGTTCTTC; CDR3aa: CASSLRGTSGRMNEQFF
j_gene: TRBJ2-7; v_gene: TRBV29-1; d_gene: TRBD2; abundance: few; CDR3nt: TGCAGCGCCTGGGAGGGGCTAGACGAGCAGTACTTC; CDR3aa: CSAWEGLDEQYF
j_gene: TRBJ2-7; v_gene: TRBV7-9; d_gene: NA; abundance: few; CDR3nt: TGTGCCAGCAGCTTGGACATAACCTACGAGCAGTACTTC; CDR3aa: CASSLDITYEQYF